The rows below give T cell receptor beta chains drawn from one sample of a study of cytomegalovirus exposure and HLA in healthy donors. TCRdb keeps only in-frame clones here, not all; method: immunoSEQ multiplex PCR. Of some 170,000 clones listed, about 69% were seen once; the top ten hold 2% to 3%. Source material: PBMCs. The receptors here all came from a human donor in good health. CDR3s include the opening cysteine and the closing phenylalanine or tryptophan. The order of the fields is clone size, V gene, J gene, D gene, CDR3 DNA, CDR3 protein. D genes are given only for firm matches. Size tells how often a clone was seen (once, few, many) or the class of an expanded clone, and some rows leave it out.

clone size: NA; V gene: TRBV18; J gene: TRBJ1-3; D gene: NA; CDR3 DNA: TGTGCCAGCTCACCCCAAACGTGGCCCTCTGGAAACACCATATATTTT; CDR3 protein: CASSPQTWPSGNTIYF
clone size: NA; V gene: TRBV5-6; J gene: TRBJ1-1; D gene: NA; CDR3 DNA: TGTGCCAGCAGCTTTACGCGTTCGAACACTGAAGCTTTCTTT; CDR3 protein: CASSFTRSNTEAFF
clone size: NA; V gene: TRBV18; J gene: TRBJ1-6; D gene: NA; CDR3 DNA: TGTGCCAGCTCACTCTACGCCGGGGAAACTTATTCACCCCTCCACTTT; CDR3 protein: CASSLYAGETYSPLHF
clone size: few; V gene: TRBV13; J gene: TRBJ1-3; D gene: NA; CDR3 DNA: TGTGCCAGCAGCTTAGTGACTCGTGGAAACACCATATATTTT; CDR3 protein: CASSLVTRGNTIYF
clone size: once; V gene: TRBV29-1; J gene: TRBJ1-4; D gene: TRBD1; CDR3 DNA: TGCAGCGTTGGAGGACAGGGACCTACAACTAATGAAAAACTGTTTTTT; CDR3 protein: CSVGGQGPTTNEKLFF
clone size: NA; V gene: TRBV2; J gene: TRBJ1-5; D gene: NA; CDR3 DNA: TGTGCCAGCAGTGAGCTCAGGGGTGACCAGCCCCAGCATTTT; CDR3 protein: CASSELRGDQPQHF
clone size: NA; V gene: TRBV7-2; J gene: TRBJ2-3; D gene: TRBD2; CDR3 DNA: TGTGCCAGCAGCTTAGCGGGGGGGTCTAGCACAGATACGCAGTATTTT; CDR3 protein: CASSLAGGSSTDTQYF
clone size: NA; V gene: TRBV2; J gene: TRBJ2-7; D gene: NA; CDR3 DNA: TGTGCCGGCCTGAAAAGTCTCTCCTACGAGCAGTACTTC; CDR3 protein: CAGLKSLSYEQYF
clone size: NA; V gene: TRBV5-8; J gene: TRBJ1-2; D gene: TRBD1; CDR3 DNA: TGTGCCAGCAGCCACTCTAGGGGGCTTTATGGCTACACCTTC; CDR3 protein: CASSHSRGLYGYTF
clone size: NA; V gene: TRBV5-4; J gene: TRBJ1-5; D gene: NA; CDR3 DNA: TGTGCCAGCAGCTTGGGCCCCGACAATAGCAATCAGCCCCAGCATTTT; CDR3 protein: CASSLGPDNSNQPQHF
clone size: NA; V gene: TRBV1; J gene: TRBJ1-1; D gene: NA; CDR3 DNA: TGCACCAGCAGCCAAGGACAGGGCCAGAACACTGAAGCTTTCTTT; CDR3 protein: CTSSQGQGQNTEAFF
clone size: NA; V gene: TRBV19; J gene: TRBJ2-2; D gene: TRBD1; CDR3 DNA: TGTGCCAGTAGTATCCGTTTGGGACAGGGTGTTCCCGGGGAGCTGTTTTTT; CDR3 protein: CASSIRLGQGVPGELFF
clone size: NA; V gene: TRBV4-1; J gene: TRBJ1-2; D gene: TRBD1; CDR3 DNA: TGCGCCAGCAGCCACTATAGGACAGGGTCGCAATATGGCTACACCTTC; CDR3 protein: CASSHYRTGSQYGYTF
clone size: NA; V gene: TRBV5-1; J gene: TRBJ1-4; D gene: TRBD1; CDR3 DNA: TGCGCCAGCAGCCCGGACAGGACTAAAAAACTGTTTTTT; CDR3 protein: CASSPDRTKKLFF
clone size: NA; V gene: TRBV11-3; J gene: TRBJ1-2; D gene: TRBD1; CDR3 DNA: TGTGCCAGCAGCTTAGGACCGGACAGGGGGTTTACTAACTATGGCTACACCTTC; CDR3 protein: CASSLGPDRGFTNYGYTF
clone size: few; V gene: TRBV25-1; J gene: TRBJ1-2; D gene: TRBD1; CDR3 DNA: TGTGCCAGCAGTCCAGGGGGCCGAATCTACACCTTC; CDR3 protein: CASSPGGRIYTF
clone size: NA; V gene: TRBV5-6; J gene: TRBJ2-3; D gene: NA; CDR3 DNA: TGTGCCAGCAGCTTTGGCGGAATCACAGATACGCAGTATTTT; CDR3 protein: CASSFGGITDTQYF
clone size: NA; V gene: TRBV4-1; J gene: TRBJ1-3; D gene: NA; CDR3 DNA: TGCGCCAGCAGCCCTACCGGGTCTACTATAATTTCTGGAAACACCATATATTTT; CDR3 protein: CASSPTGSTIISGNTIYF
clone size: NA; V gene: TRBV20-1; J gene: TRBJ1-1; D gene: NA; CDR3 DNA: TGCAGCTACACGGAGGAAACCGAAGCTTTCTTT; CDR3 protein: CSYTEETEAFF
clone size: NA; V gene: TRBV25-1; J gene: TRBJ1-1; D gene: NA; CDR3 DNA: TGTGCCAGCAGTTCCCAGGGGAACACTGAAGCTTTCTTT; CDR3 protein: CASSSQGNTEAFF
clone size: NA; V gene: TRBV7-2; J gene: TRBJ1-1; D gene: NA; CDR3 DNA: TGTGCCAGCAGCTTAGCGGGGGGAGGACGGGTTCCTGAAGCTTTCTTT; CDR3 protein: CASSLAGGGRVPEAFF
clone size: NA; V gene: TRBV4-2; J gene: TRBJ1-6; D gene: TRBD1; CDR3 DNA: TGTGCCAGCAGCCAAACAACAGGGGGAGCATCACCCCTCCACTTT; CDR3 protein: CASSQTTGGASPLHF
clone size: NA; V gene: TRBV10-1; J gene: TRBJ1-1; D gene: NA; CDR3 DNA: TGCGCCAGCAGATTGACAGTGAACACTGAAGCTTTCTTT; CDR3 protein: CASRLTVNTEAFF
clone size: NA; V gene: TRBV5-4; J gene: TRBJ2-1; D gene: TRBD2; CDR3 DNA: TGTGCCAGCAGACTGCTGAGCGGGGGGGACAATGAGCAGTTCTTC; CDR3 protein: CASRLLSGGDNEQFF
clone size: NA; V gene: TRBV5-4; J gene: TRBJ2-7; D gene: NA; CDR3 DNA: TGTGCCAGCAGCTGGGGCGGGGGCGGGTACGAGCAGTACTTC; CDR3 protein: CASSWGGGGYEQYF
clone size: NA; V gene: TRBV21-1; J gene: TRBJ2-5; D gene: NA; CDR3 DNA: TGTGCCAGCAGCAAAAACGGCCGGGACAGAAAAGAGACCCAGTACTTC; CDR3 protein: CASSKNGRDRKETQYF
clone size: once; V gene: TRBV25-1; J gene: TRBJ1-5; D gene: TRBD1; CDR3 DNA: TGTGCCAGCAGTGACTCCGGGACAGAGGATCAGCCCCAGCATTTT; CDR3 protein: CASSDSGTEDQPQHF